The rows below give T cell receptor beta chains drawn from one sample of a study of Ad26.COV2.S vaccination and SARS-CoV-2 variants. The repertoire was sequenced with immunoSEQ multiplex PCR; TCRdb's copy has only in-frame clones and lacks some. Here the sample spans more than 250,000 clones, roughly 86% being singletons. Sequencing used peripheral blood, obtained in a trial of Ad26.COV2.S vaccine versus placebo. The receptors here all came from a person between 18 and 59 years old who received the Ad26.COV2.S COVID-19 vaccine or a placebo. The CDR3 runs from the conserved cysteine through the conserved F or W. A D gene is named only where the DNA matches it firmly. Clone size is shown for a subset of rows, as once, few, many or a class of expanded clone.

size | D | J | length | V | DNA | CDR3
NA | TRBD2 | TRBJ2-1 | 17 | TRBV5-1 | TGCGCCAGCAGCTTAGGCATAGCGGGGTTTCGCAACAATGAGCAGTTCTTC | CASSLGIAGFRNNEQFF
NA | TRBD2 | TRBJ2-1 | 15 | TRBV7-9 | TGTGCCAGCAGCTTAGGTCTAGCGGGAGTCAAAGAGCAGTTCTTC | CASSLGLAGVKEQFF
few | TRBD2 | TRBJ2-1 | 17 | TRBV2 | TGTGCCAGCAGTCCTAGAACAGGGAGCGGGAGAGGCAATGAGCAGTTCTTC | CASSPRTGSGRGNEQFF
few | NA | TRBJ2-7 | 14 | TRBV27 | TGTGCCAGCAGAAGAACCGGGACACACTACGAGCAGTACTTC | CASRRTGTHYEQYF
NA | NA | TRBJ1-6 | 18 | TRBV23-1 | TGCGCCAGCAGTCAATCCCCTGACTGGAGCTCCTATAATTCACCCCTCCACTTT | CASSQSPDWSSYNSPLHF
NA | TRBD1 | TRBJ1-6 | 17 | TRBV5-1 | TGCGCCAGCAGCTTGGTGGACAGGGGGAGAGATAATTCACCCCTCCACTTT | CASSLVDRGRDNSPLHF
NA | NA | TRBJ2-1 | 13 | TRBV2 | TGTGCCAGCAGCCCTGGCTCCTACAATGAGCAGTTCTTC | CASSPGSYNEQFF
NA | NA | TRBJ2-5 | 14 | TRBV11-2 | TGTGCCAGCAGCTTAACGGCTACCGAAGAGACCCAGTACTTC | CASSLTATEETQYF
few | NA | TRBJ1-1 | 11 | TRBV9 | TGTGCCAGCAGTGCCCAGAGTGAAGCTTTCTTT | CASSAQSEAFF
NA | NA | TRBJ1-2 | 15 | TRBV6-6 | TGTGCCAGCAGTTCAAAAGATAGGACTAACTATGGCTACACCTTC | CASSSKDRTNYGYTF
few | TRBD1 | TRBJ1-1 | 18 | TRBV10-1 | TGCGCCAGCAGTGCTTACCCCGGGACAGACCTACAGAACACTGAAGCTTTCTTT | CASSAYPGTDLQNTEAFF
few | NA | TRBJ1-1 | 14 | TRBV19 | TGTGCCAGTAGTATAAGACGGTTGAACACTGAAGCTTTCTTT | CASSIRRLNTEAFF
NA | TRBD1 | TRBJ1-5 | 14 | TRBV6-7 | TGTGCCAGGGGGGAGACAGGGATTAGACAGCCCCAGCATTTT | CARGETGIRQPQHF
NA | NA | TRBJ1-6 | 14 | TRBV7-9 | TGTGCCAGCAGCTTAGATCCAGATAATTCACCCCTCCACTTT | CASSLDPDNSPLHF
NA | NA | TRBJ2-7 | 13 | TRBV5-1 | TGCGCCAGCAGCTTGGACAGGGTCGACGAGCAGTACTTC | CASSLDRVDEQYF
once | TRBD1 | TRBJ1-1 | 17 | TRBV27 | TGTGCCAGCAGTCCACAACAGGGGGCATTCTCGAACACTGAAGCTTTCTTT | CASSPQQGAFSNTEAFF
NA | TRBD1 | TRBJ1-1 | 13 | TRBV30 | TGTGCCTGGATAAAGGTGGCAGGGGGTGAAGCTTTCTTT | CAWIKVAGGEAFF
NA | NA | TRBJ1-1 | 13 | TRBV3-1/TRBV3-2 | TGTGCCAGCAGCCTAAGCGGTACCACTGAAGCTTTCTTT | CASSLSGTTEAFF
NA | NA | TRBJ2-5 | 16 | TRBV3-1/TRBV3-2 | TGTGCCCGCAGCCAACGCTTGGGGGGGGCCGGGGAGACCCAGTACTTC | CARSQRLGGAGETQYF
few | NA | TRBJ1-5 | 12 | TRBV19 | TGTGCCAGTCAACAGGGATCTCAGCCCCAGCATTTT | CASQQGSQPQHF
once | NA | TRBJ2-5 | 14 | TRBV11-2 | TGTGCCAGCAGCTTAGGGGCCCGGCGGGAGACCCAGTACTTC | CASSLGARRETQYF
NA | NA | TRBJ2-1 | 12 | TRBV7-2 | TGTGCCAGCAGCTTAGCGGCCCATGAGCAGTTCTTC | CASSLAAHEQFF
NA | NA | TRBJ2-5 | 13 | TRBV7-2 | TGTGCCAGCAATCCCCCCAACGAGGAGACCCAGTACTTC | CASNPPNEETQYF
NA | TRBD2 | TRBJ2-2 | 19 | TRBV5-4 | TGTGCCAGCAGCTTGCCCGGGACTAGCGGGGGGGCGGACACCGGGGAGCTGTTTTTT | CASSLPGTSGGADTGELFF
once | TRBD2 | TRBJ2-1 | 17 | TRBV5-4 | TGTGCCAGCAGCTTTGGGCTAGCGGGAGGGCCGGGCAATGAGCAGTTCTTC | CASSFGLAGGPGNEQFF
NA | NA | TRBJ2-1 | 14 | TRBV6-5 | TGTGCCAGCAGGCACCCTGCATCTTACAATGAGCAGTTCTTC | CASRHPASYNEQFF
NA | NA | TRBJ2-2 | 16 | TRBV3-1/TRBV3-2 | TGTGCCAGCAGCCAACAAACAGGGAGAGGCACCGGGGAGCTGTTTTTT | CASSQQTGRGTGELFF
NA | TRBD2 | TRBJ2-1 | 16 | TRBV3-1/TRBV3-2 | TGTGCCAGCAGCCCACTGACTAGCGGGAGAATCGATGAGCAGTTCTTC | CASSPLTSGRIDEQFF
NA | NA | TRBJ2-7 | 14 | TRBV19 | TGTGCCAGTAGTATGAGGAGGAGCTCCTACGAGCAGTACTTC | CASSMRRSSYEQYF
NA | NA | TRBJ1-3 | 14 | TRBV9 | TGTGCCAGCAGCGTAAGCCCTACTGGAAACACCATATATTTT | CASSVSPTGNTIYF
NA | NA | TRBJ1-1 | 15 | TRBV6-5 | TGTGCCAGCCTTAAGGGAGGGGAGGGGGGCACTGAAGCTTTCTTT | CASLKGGEGGTEAFF
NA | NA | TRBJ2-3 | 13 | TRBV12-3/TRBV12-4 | TGTGCCAGCAGTACGGACCGCACAAATACGCAGTATTTT | CASSTDRTNTQYF
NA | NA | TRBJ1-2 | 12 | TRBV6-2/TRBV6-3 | TGTGCCAGCAGTATCGGGGATTATGGCTACACCTTC | CASSIGDYGYTF
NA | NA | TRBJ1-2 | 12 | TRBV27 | TGTGCCAGCAAAGGGGGAAGCTATGGCTACACCTTC | CASKGGSYGYTF
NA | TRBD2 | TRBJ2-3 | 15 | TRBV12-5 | TGTGCTAGTGGTTTAGGTAGCGGGGACACAGATACGCAGTATTTT | CASGLGSGDTDTQYF
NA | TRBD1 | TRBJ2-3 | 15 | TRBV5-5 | TGTGCCAGCAGCTTGAAGGGACAGGGGACTAATACGCAGTATTTT | CASSLKGQGTNTQYF
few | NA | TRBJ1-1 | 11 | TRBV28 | TGTGCCAGCAGTTTATCCACTGAAGCTTTCTTT | CASSLSTEAFF
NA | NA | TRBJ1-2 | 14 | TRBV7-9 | TGTGCCAGCAGCTTAGCGGGGCAGATCTATGGCTACACCTTC | CASSLAGQIYGYTF
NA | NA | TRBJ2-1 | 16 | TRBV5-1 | TGCGCCAGCAGCTTGGATCGAACCAGCTCCTACAATGAGCAGTTCTTC | CASSLDRTSSYNEQFF
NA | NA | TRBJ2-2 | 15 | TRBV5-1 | TGCGCCAGCAGCCCGCGCCGAGCGAACACCGGGGAGCTGTTTTTT | CASSPRRANTGELFF
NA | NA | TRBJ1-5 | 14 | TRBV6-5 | TGTGCCAGCAGTTACGACGGCACCAATCAGCCCCAGCATTTT | CASSYDGTNQPQHF
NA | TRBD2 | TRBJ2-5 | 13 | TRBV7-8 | TGTGCCAGCACCCAAGCGGGGGGAGAGACCCAGTACTTC | CASTQAGGETQYF
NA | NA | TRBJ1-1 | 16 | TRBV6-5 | TGTGCCAGCAGTTACTCAGTTCACAGAATGAACACTGAAGCTTTCTTT | CASSYSVHRMNTEAFF
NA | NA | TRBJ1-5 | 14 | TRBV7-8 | TGTGCCAGCAGCTTAGGGACAGCGAATCAGCCCCAGCATTTT | CASSLGTANQPQHF
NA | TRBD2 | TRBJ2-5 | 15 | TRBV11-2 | TGTGCCAGCGGGATTAGCGGGATTGTCCAAGAGACCCAGTACTTC | CASGISGIVQETQYF
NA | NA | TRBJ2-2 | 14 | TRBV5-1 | TGCGCCAGCAGCTTGCTTGTTGACACCGGGGAGCTGTTTTTT | CASSLLVDTGELFF
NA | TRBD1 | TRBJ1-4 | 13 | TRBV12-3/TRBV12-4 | TGTGCCAGCAGGGTCAGGGGGGGAGAAAAACTGTTTTTT | CASRVRGGEKLFF
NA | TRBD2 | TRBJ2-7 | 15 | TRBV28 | TGTGCCAGCAGCTTAGGGGCTAGCGGAGCCTACGAGCAGTACTTC | CASSLGASGAYEQYF
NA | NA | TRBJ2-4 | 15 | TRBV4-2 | TGTGCCAGCAGCCAAGATAGGGCAGGGGAAAACATTCAGTACTTC | CASSQDRAGENIQYF
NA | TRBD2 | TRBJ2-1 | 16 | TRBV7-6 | TGTGCCAGCAGCCCCTTGAGTCGGGAGGACGACAATGAGCAGTTCTTC | CASSPLSREDDNEQFF
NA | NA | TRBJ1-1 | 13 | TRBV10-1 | TGCGCCAGCAGTGAGGACGGTAACACTGAAGCTTTCTTT | CASSEDGNTEAFF
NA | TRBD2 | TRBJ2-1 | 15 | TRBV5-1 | TGCGCCAGCAGCTTGGTAGCGGGGGGCCCCAATGAGCAGTTCTTC | CASSLVAGGPNEQFF
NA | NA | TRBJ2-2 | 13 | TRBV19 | TGTGCCAGTAGTATTGCCAACACCGGGGAGCTGTTTTTT | CASSIANTGELFF
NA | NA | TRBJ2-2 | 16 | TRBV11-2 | TGTGCCAGCACCCGGTTGAGAGAAGCGAACACCGGGGAGCTGTTTTTT | CASTRLREANTGELFF